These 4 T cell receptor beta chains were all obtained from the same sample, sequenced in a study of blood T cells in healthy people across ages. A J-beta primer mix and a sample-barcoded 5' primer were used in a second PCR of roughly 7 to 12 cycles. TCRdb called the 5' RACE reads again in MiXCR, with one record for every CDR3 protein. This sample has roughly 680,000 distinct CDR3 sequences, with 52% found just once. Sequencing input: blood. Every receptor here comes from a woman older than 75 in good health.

The CDR3 coding sequence is TGTGCCAGCAGCTTAGTTTCTGGAGATGGGCAGTACTTC. This gives the protein CASSLVSGDGQYF. This chain connects TRBV7-2 to TRBJ2-5; D not certain. The CDR3 covers 13 residues. Germline CDR1 and CDR2: SGHTA and FQGNSA. V was shortened by 1 base and J by 11 bases, with 14 bases between the two germline ends.

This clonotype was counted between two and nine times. The CDR3 sequence is CASSLERSRGQYF. The CDR3 DNA reads TGCGCCAGCAGCTTGGAGCGTAGCCGGGGCCAGTACTTC. This chain joins TRBV5-1 and TRBJ2-5, with D possibly being TRBD2 (5 bases). The germline gives CDR1 SGHRS, CDR2 YFSETQ. V was clipped by 0 bases and J by 10 bases, with 13 bases between them. The CDR3 has 13 amino acids.

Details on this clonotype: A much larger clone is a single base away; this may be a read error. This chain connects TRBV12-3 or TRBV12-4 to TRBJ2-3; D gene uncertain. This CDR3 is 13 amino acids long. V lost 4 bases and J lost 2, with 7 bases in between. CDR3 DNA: TGTGCCAGCAGTTGCCGGGCCACAGATACGCAGTATTTT. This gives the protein CASSCRATDTQYF.

The CDR3 DNA reads as TGTGCCACCAGCAGAGGTGGGACAGGAACGAACACCGGGGAGCTGTTTTTT. Translating it yields CATSRGGTGTNTGELFF. V and J are TRBV15 and TRBJ2-2, with TRBD1 matching over 8 bases. The V and J ends lost 1 base and 0 bases, in that order; junction bases with no gene match: 4. This CDR3 is built from 17 residues. Per germline, CDR1 LNHNV and CDR2 YYDKDF (reference sequence).